A selection of T cell receptor beta chains follows, all from one sample in a study of blood T cell repertoires in COVID-19. The method was immunoSEQ multiplex PCR; TCRdb's version includes in-frame clones alone and lacks a portion of them. The sample includes some 70,000 clones, roughly 72% seen only once; the top ten take about 15%. The sample was peripheral blood. These receptor sequences come from a man in his 60s with COVID-19, enrolled during active disease. Each CDR3 is given with its conserved first and last residue. The D gene is left open where the match is weak. Some rows have no size entry. The others give once, few or many, or a class for an expanded clone.

>TRBV5-1|TRBD1|-|22|TRBJ2-1
CASSIGGTGGLSLLSSYNEQFF
TGCGCCAGCAGCATTGGGGGGACAGGAGGACTATCGTTGTTGAGCTCCTACAATGAGCAGTTCTTC
>TRBV6-4|-|few|14|TRBJ2-2
CASRDGLYTGELFF
TGTGCCAGCAGAGACGGACTTTACACCGGGGAGCTGTTTTTT
>TRBV6-2/TRBV6-3|-|-|12|TRBJ2-7
CASSYPNWEQYF
TGTGCCAGCAGTTACCCCAACTGGGAGCAGTACTTC
>TRBV10-1|TRBD1|few|14|TRBJ2-7
CASSGTGSAYEQYF
TGCGCCAGCAGTGGGACAGGGAGCGCCTACGAGCAGTACTTC
>TRBV11-3|TRBD2|-|16|TRBJ2-3
CASGGTSGRRTDTQYF
TGTGCCAGCGGAGGGACTAGCGGGAGGAGGACAGATACGCAGTATTTT
>TRBV4-1|-|-|14|TRBJ2-2
CASSPRAGAGELFF
TGCGCCAGCAGCCCACGGGCAGGGGCCGGGGAGCTGTTTTTT
>TRBV5-4|TRBD1|-|18|TRBJ1-1
CASSFKEGALKGGTEAFF
TGTGCCAGCAGTTTTAAGGAGGGGGCCCTTAAGGGGGGCACTGAAGCTTTCTTT
>TRBV11-2|-|-|14|TRBJ2-3
CASSSLKSTDTQYF
TGTGCCAGCAGCTCACTCAAAAGCACAGATACGCAGTATTTT
>TRBV18|-|-|15|TRBJ1-5
CASSPPGLANQPQHF
TGTGCCAGCTCACCACCGGGCCTAGCAAATCAGCCCCAGCATTTT
>TRBV4-2|TRBD1|-|15|TRBJ1-6
CASSKTGDLYSPLHF
TGTGCCAGCAGCAAGACAGGGGACCTATATTCACCCCTCCACTTT
>TRBV11-1|-|-|16|TRBJ2-1
CASSRQSGASYNEQFF
TGTGCCAGCAGCCGTCAATCAGGGGCCTCCTACAATGAGCAGTTCTTC
>TRBV3-1/TRBV3-2|TRBD2|-|15|TRBJ2-7
CASSPPTSGNHEQYF
TGTGCCAGCAGCCCCCCCACTAGCGGGAACCACGAGCAGTACTTC
>TRBV28|-|few|15|TRBJ1-6
CASSWGRTDNSPLHF
TGTGCCAGCAGTTGGGGCAGGACGGATAATTCACCCCTCCACTTT
>TRBV5-1|TRBD2|-|14|TRBJ2-3
CASSPLGGEDTQYF
TGCGCCAGCAGCCCCCTGGGGGGGGAAGATACGCAGTATTTT
>TRBV5-6|-|few|18|TRBJ1-6
CASSLSPRQVGYNSPLHF
TGTGCCAGCAGCTTGTCCCCCAGGCAGGTCGGTTATAATTCACCCCTCCACTTT
>TRBV24-1|-|-|17|TRBJ1-5
CATSDGTDVGGNQPQHF
TGTGCCACCAGTGACGGGACTGATGTTGGTGGCAATCAGCCCCAGCATTTT
>TRBV6-5|-|-|13|TRBJ2-7
CASLRLGSYEQYF
TGTGCCAGCCTTCGGCTAGGAAGCTACGAGCAGTACTTC
>TRBV19|-|-|12|TRBJ2-5
CASSIPEETQYF
TGTGCCAGTAGTATTCCGGAGGAGACCCAGTACTTC
>TRBV6-1|-|-|13|TRBJ2-7
CASSEDRGTEQYF
TGTGCCAGCAGTGAAGACCGGGGAACCGAGCAGTACTTC
>TRBV24-1|-|-|11|TRBJ2-7
CATTGFYEQYF
TGTGCCACAACAGGGTTCTACGAGCAGTACTTC
>TRBV19|-|-|16|TRBJ2-3
CASSTPPRASTDTQYF
TGTGCCAGTAGTACCCCCCCCAGGGCTAGCACAGATACGCAGTATTTT
>TRBV2|TRBD2|-|14|TRBJ2-1
CASSRGREGNEQFF
TGTGCCAGCAGCCGGGGGCGGGAGGGCAATGAGCAGTTCTTC
>TRBV25-1|-|-|14|TRBJ1-1
CASLFGREGTEAFF
TGTGCCAGTTTATTCGGACGGGAAGGGACTGAAGCTTTCTTT
>TRBV4-1|TRBD2|-|16|TRBJ2-5
CASSLAPGLAGETQYF
TGCGCCAGCAGCCTAGCCCCGGGACTAGCGGGAGAGACCCAGTACTTC
>TRBV7-3|-|few|15|TRBJ2-1
CASSLRGLHYNEQFF
TGTGCCAGCAGCTTAAGAGGACTCCACTACAATGAGCAGTTCTTC
>TRBV7-2|TRBD2|-|16|TRBJ2-1
CASSLYAGGRKGEQFF
TGTGCCAGCAGCTTATATGCGGGGGGGCGAAAGGGTGAGCAGTTCTTC
>TRBV28|-|-|15|TRBJ2-1
CASSPAGRLNNEQFF
TGTGCCAGCAGCCCGGCGGGCAGGCTGAACAATGAGCAGTTCTTC
>TRBV5-4|-|few|14|TRBJ2-1
CASSSPRHLNEQFF
TGTGCCAGCAGCTCGCCTCGACACCTCAATGAGCAGTTCTTC
>TRBV2|TRBD1|-|16|TRBJ1-6
CASISGTGVSNSPLHF
TGTGCCAGCATCTCGGGGACAGGGGTGTCTAATTCACCCCTCCACTTT
>TRBV5-5|TRBD2|-|15|TRBJ2-7
CASSVGAGGPYEQYF
TGTGCCAGCTCCGTAGGGGCGGGAGGTCCCTACGAGCAGTACTTC